This T cell receptor (beta chain) is drawn from a study of identical twins. Study-wide points: Invariant MAIT and iNKT cells may have partly biased zero-insertion analyses.

From the 5' RACE reads, TCRdb called clonotypes with MiXCR, one entry per CDR3 protein. The sample has 700,000 or so distinct CDR3 sequences; 8% to 9% are singletons. Deletions cut 1 base from V and 3 bases from J, with 16 bases between. There are 16 residues in the CDR3. Germline V gene lookup returns CDR1 DFQATT and CDR2 SNEGSKA (reference sequence). This clonotype has a handful of counts. Its target is unknown. This sample also belongs to another study, concerning yellow fever vaccine responses in identical twins.

Input material: PBMCs. The clonotype comes from a woman between 18 and 29 years old in good health. The genes are TRBV20-1 and TRBJ2-1; D might be TRBD2 (6 bases). CDR3 in DNA: TGCAGTGCTAGAGGGGCAAGGGCGGGGCTCTACAATGAGCAGTTCTTC. It codes for CSARGARAGLYNEQFF.